Listed here are 2 T cell receptor beta chains from one sample, sequenced in a study of human T cells and chemical hapten exposure. TCRdb passed the RACE reads through MiXCR, listing each CDR3 protein once. The table lists some 90,000 distinct CDR3 sequences, roughly a tenth of them singletons. The sample's time point: patch test 3, about 24 weeks after DPC sensitization. Stated treatment: therapeutic diphenylcyclopropenone sensitization with weekly scalp DPC. The input for sequencing was whole blood, taken in connection with sensitization to the hapten diphenylcyclopropenone (DPC). The receptors were gathered from a woman aged 30 to 39 with alopecia areata. Some clones in this sample may be carry-over from other donors' samples.

This clonotype was recorded at least ten times. The chain joins TRBV6-2 or TRBV6-3 to TRBJ2-6; weak D call: TRBD1 (6 bases). Germline V lookup: CDR1 MNHEY, CDR2 SVGEGT. Trimming cost V 11 bases and J 0 bases, with 14 bases left between them. The CDR3 is made up of 15 amino acids. CDR3 sequence: CAAGTRLSGANVLTF. CDR3 DNA sequence: TGTGCCGCTGGGACACGGCTCTCTGGGGCCAACGTCCTGACTTTC.

This clonotype has more than one count but fewer than ten. This chain joins TRBV5-1 and TRBJ1-1; TRBD1 matches at 7 bases. CDR1 and CDR2 from the germline V gene are SGHRS and YFSETQ. V was clipped by 3 bases and J by 4 bases; unmatched bases: 6. The CDR3 consists of 14 residues. CDR3 DNA sequence: TGCGCCAGCAGCTCCGACAGGGCGGGCACTGAAGCTTTCTTT. It encodes CASSSDRAGTEAFF.